This is a list of T cell receptor beta chains from one sample in a study of shared clonotypes between healthy human individuals. Produced via immunoSEQ multiplex PCR; TCRdb's table is partial and in-frame only. The sample contains roughly 1 million clones, about 77% of which appear only once. The sequenced sample consisted of memory CD4+ T cells sorted from blood. These receptor sequences come from a man between 18 and 35 years old in good health. CDR3s include the opening cysteine and the closing phenylalanine or tryptophan. The D gene is left open where the match is weak. Clone size is stated in some rows and not others, as once, few, many or a class when expanded.

TRBV13	16	TRBD1	TRBJ2-3	NA	CASSFRQGEGTDTQYF	TGTGCCAGCAGCTTCAGACAGGGAGAGGGCACAGATACGCAGTATTTT
TRBV19	17	TRBD2	TRBJ2-1	few	CASSFRPTSGRGNEQFF	TGTGCCAGTAGTTTCCGACCCACTAGCGGGAGGGGGAATGAGCAGTTCTTC
TRBV5-1	12	TRBD2	TRBJ2-5	NA	CASRGLVGTQYF	TGCGCCAGCAGGGGACTAGTGGGGACCCAGTACTTC
TRBV1	20	NA	TRBJ1-5	NA	CTSSQDNVHFPLSGNQPQHF	TGCACCAGCAGCCAAGATAATGTTCACTTCCCTCTTTCGGGCAATCAGCCCCAGCATTTT
TRBV11-2	12	NA	TRBJ1-6	NA	CASSQTLSPLHF	TGTGCCAGCAGCCAGACCTTATCACCCCTCCACTTT
TRBV9	14	NA	TRBJ2-3	NA	CASSVQGSSDTQYF	TGTGCCAGCAGCGTTCAGGGTTCGTCAGATACGCAGTATTTT
TRBV19	14	NA	TRBJ1-1	few	CASSISHLNTEAFF	TGTGCCAGTAGTATAAGTCATCTGAACACTGAAGCTTTCTTT
TRBV18	14	NA	TRBJ1-6	NA	CASSPGYLDSPLHF	TGTGCCAGCTCACCAGGTTATCTGGATTCACCCCTCCACTTT
TRBV28	15	TRBD1	TRBJ1-1	many	CASSAAGGAGITAFF	TGTGCCAGCAGTGCAGCAGGGGGCGCGGGCATAACAGCTTTCTTT
TRBV19	19	TRBD2	TRBJ2-7	NA	CASSIRPGTSGRAIYEQYF	TGTGCCAGTAGTATCCGTCCCGGGACTAGCGGGAGGGCCATATACGAGCAGTACTTC
TRBV7-9	15	TRBD1	TRBJ2-7	NA	CASSPGTGGNYEQYF	TGTGCCAGCAGCCCGGGGACAGGGGGCAACTACGAGCAGTACTTC
TRBV15	15	TRBD1	TRBJ1-1	once	CATSIIRDRYTEAFF	TGTGCCACCAGCATAATTCGGGACAGATATACTGAAGCTTTCTTT
TRBV5-1	15	TRBD1	TRBJ1-2	NA	CASSLGTGTNYGYTF	TGCGCCAGCAGCTTGGGGACAGGGACAAACTATGGCTACACCTTC
TRBV18	15	NA	TRBJ1-1	NA	CASSLGSRENTEAFF	TGTGCCAGCTCTCTGGGAAGCAGGGAGAACACTGAAGCTTTCTTT
TRBV29-1	13	NA	TRBJ1-3	NA	CSVDMHSGNTIYF	TGCAGCGTTGATATGCACTCTGGAAACACCATATATTTT
TRBV5-1	16	NA	TRBJ2-2	NA	CASSLDGGVNTGELFF	TGCGCCAGCAGCTTGGATGGCGGGGTGAACACCGGGGAGCTGTTTTTT
TRBV13	13	NA	TRBJ2-7	NA	CATRRGSSYEQYF	TGTGCCACCCGCAGGGGATCCTCCTACGAGCAGTACTTC
TRBV6-5	13	NA	TRBJ2-7	NA	CASSPTMYYEQYF	TGTGCCAGCAGTCCGACCATGTACTACGAGCAGTACTTC
TRBV13	13	NA	TRBJ2-3	NA	CASSPRFLDTQYF	TGTGCCAGCAGCCCGCGCTTCCTAGATACGCAGTATTTT
TRBV11-3	16	NA	TRBJ2-3	NA	CASSLGTERSTDTQYF	TGTGCCAGCAGCTTAGGAACCGAGCGTAGCACAGATACGCAGTATTTT
TRBV7-2	15	NA	TRBJ2-3	NA	CASSPREGRTDTQYF	TGTGCCAGCAGCCCCCGAGAGGGAAGGACAGATACGCAGTATTTT
TRBV2	16	TRBD1	TRBJ2-2	NA	CASSDKGASPTGELFF	TGTGCCAGCAGTGATAAGGGGGCGAGCCCCACCGGGGAGCTGTTTTTT
TRBV11-2	14	NA	TRBJ1-3	few	CASSLGNVGDTIYF	TGTGCCAGCAGCTTAGGGAACGTGGGCGACACCATATATTTT
TRBV5-5	14	NA	TRBJ1-3	NA	CASVEGISGNTIYF	TGTGCCTCTGTTGAGGGCATATCTGGAAACACCATATATTTT
TRBV7-9	14	NA	TRBJ1-2	few	CASSSGTALAGYTF	TGTGCCAGCAGCAGCGGGACCGCCCTGGCTGGCTACACCTTC
TRBV30	11	NA	TRBJ2-7	NA	CASGRGWEQYF	TGTGCCTCCGGAAGGGGGTGGGAGCAGTACTTC
TRBV25-1	15	TRBD1	TRBJ1-1	few	CASSESRQGAREAFF	TGTGCCAGCAGTGAATCGAGACAGGGGGCTCGAGAAGCTTTCTTT
TRBV11-2	13	NA	TRBJ2-7	once	CASSKVSSYEQYF	TGTGCCAGCAGCAAAGTCTCTTCCTACGAGCAGTACTTC
TRBV7-9	14	TRBD1	TRBJ2-7	NA	CASREDRGRYEQYF	TGTGCCAGCAGAGAAGACAGGGGCCGCTACGAGCAGTACTTC
TRBV2	15	NA	TRBJ1-6	NA	CASSVESSYNSPLHF	TGTGCCAGCAGTGTGGAGAGCTCCTATAATTCACCCCTCCACTTT
TRBV5-6	18	TRBD2	TRBJ2-2	many	CASSLEPSGRWNTGELFF	TGTGCCAGCAGCTTGGAGCCTAGCGGGAGATGGAACACCGGGGAGCTGTTTTTT
TRBV30	15	NA	TRBJ2-4	NA	CAWSENSIAKNIQYF	TGTGCCTGGAGTGAGAATTCCATAGCCAAAAACATTCAGTACTTC